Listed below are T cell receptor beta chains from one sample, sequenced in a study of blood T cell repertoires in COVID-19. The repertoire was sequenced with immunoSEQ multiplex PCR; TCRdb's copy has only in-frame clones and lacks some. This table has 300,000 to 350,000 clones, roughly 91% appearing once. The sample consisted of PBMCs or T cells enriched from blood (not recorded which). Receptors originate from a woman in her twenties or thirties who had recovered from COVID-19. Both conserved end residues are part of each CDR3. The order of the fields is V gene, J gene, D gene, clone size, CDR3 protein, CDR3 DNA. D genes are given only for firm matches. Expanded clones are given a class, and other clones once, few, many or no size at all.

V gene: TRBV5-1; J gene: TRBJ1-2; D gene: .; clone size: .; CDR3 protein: CASSLWVGDYGYTF; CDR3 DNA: TGCGCCAGCAGCTTATGGGTCGGAGACTATGGCTACACCTTC
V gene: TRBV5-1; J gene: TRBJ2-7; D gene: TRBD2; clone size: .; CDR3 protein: CASNLAGGTAYEQYF; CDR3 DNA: TGCGCCAGCAACTTAGCGGGAGGGACGGCCTACGAGCAGTACTTC
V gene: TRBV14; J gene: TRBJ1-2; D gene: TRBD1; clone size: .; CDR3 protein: CASSQGQGPLGYTF; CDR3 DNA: TGTGCCAGCAGCCAAGGACAGGGCCCACTTGGCTACACCTTC
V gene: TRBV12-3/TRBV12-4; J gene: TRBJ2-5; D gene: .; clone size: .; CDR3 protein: CASSGGETQYF; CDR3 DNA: TGTGCCAGCAGCGGCGGCGAGACCCAGTACTTC
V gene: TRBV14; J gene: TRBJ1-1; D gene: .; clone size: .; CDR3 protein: CASSRRLSISGTEAFF; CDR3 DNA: TGTGCCAGCAGCCGGAGGCTGAGTATATCGGGGACTGAAGCTTTCTTT
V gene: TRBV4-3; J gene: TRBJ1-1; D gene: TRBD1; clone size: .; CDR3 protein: CASSQEFRGLGNTEAFF; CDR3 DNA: TGCGCCAGCAGCCAAGAGTTCAGGGGGTTGGGGAACACTGAAGCTTTCTTT
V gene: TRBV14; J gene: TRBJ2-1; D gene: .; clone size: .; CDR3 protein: CASSFRRQLYNEQFF; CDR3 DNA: TGTGCCAGCAGCTTCCGGCGGCAACTATACAATGAGCAGTTCTTC
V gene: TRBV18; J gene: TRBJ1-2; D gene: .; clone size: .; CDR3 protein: CASSPQGGDGYTF; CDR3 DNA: TGTGCCAGCTCACCACAAGGGGGAGATGGCTACACCTTC
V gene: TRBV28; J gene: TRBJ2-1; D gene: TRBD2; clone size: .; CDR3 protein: CASSLLGLAGGLFYNEQFF; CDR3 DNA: TGTGCCAGCAGTTTATTGGGACTAGCGGGAGGGTTATTCTACAATGAGCAGTTCTTC
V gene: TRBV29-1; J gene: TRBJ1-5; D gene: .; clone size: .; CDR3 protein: CSVVAGFNQPQHF; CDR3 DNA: TGCAGCGTTGTAGCAGGGTTCAATCAGCCCCAGCATTTT
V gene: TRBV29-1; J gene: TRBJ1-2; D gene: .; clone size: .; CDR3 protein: CSVEEEGKGYTF; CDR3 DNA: TGCAGCGTTGAAGAAGAGGGTAAGGGCTACACCTTC
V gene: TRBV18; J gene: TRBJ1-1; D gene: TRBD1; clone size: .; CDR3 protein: CASSGDRATEAFF; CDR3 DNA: TGTGCCAGCTCAGGGGACAGGGCCACTGAAGCTTTCTTT
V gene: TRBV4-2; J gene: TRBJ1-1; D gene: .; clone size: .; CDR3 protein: CASSQDLTGLRTEAFF; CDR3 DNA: TGTGCCAGCAGCCAAGATTTGACAGGCCTACGGACTGAAGCTTTCTTT
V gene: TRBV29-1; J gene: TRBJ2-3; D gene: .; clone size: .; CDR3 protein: CSVRTRETSTQYF; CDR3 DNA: TGCAGCGTACGCACCCGGGAGACAAGTACGCAGTATTTT
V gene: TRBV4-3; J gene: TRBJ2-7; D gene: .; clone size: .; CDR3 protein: CASSQVSGYSDVYEQYF; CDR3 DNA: TGCGCCAGCAGCCAAGTGTCCGGGTATAGCGACGTCTACGAGCAGTACTTC
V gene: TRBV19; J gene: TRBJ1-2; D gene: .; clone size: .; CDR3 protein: CASSMGGKAFSYGYTF; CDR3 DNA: TGTGCCAGTAGTATGGGAGGCAAAGCGTTCAGCTATGGCTACACCTTC
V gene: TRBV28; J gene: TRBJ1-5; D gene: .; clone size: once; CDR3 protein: CASSKQGESNQPQHF; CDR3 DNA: TGTGCCAGCAGTAAACAGGGAGAGAGCAATCAGCCCCAGCATTTT
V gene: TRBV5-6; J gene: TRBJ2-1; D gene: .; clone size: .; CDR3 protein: CASSHPRGGNEQFF; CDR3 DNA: TGTGCCAGCAGCCACCCTCGAGGGGGCAATGAGCAGTTCTTC
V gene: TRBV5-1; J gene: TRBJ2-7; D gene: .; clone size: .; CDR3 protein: CASSLGTRQVAYEQYF; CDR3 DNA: TGCGCCAGCAGCTTGGGAACGCGACAGGTTGCCTACGAGCAGTACTTC
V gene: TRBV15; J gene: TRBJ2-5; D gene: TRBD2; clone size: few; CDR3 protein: CATSRDFGSGNYIETQYF; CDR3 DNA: TGTGCCACCAGCAGAGATTTCGGTAGCGGGAACTACATCGAGACCCAGTACTTC
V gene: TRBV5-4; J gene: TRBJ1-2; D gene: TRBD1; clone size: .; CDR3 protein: CASSLEGGGYTF; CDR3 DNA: TGTGCCAGCAGCTTGGAAGGGGGCGGATACACCTTC
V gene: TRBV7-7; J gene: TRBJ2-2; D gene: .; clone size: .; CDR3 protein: CASSPAVFGAGELFF; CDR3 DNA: .
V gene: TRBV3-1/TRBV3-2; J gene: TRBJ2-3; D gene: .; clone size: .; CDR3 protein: CASRLAGTSSTDTQYF; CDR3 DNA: TGTGCCAGCAGACTAGCTGGGACCTCTAGCACAGATACGCAGTATTTT
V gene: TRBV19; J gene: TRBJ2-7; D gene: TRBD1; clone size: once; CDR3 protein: CASSITGTANEQYF; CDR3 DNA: TGTGCCAGTAGTATAACCGGGACAGCTAACGAGCAGTACTTC
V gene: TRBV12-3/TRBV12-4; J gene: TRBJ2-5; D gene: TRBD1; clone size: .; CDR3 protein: CASSQTGAETQYF; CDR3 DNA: TGTGCCAGCAGCCAGACAGGGGCAGAGACCCAGTACTTC
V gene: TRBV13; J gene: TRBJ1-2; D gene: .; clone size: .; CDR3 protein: CASSLSGRGYGYTF; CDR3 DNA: TGTGCCAGCAGCTTATCGGGCAGGGGTTATGGCTACACCTTC
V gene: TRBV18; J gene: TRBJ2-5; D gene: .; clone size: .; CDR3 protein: CASSEPGSVETQYF; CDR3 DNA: TGTGCCAGCTCAGAACCGGGATCTGTTGAGACCCAGTACTTC
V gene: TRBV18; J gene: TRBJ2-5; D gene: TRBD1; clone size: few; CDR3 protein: CASSSGQRTQETQYF; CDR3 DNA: TGTGCCAGCTCCTCGGGACAGCGCACCCAAGAGACCCAGTACTTC
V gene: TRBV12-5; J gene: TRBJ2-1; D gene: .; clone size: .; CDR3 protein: CASGLGRLNNEQFF; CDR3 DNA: TGTGCTAGTGGTTTGGGTCGACTGAACAATGAGCAGTTCTTC
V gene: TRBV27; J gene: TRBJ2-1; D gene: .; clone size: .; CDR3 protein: CASSLSIGEVTSPGEQFF; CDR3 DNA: TGTGCCAGCAGTTTATCGATCGGGGAGGTAACTAGCCCCGGTGAGCAGTTCTTC
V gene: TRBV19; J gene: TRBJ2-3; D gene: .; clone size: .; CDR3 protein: CASRGLRETDTQYF; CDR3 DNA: TGTGCCAGTAGGGGCTTGAGGGAAACAGATACGCAGTATTTT
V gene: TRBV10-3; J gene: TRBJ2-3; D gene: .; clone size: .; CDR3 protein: CAISELADTQYF; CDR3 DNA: TGTGCCATCAGTGAGCTAGCAGATACGCAGTATTTT
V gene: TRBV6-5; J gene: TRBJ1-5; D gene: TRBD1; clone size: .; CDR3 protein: CASRNRGRHQPQHF; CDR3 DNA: TGTGCCAGCAGGAACAGGGGGAGGCATCAGCCCCAGCATTTT
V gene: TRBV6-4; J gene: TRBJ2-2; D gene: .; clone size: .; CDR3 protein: CASSDRGTGELFF; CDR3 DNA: TGTGCCAGCAGTGATCGCGGAACCGGGGAGCTGTTTTTT
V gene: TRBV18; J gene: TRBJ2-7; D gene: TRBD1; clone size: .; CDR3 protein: CASSETGGVFDEQYF; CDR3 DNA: TGTGCCAGCTCGGAAACAGGGGGAGTTTTTGACGAGCAGTACTTC
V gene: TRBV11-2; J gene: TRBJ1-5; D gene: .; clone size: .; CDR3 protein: CASSLIGGINQPQHF; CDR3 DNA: TGTGCCAGCAGCTTAATCGGGGGGATCAATCAGCCCCAGCATTTT
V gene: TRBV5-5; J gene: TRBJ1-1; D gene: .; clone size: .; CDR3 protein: CASSLPVTLGNTEAFF; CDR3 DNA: TGTGCCAGCAGCTTGCCGGTTACCCTAGGGAACACTGAAGCTTTCTTT
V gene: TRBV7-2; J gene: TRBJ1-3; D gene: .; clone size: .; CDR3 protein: CASSSNRGGLGNTIYF; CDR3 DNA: TGTGCCAGCAGCTCGAATCGGGGGGGCCTTGGAAACACCATATATTTT
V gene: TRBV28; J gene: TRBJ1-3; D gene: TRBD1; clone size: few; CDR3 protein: CASRGTGAGNTIYF; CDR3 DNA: TGTGCCAGCAGAGGGACAGGGGCAGGAAACACCATATATTTT
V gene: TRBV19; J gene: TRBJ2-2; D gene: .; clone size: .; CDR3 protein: CASSARWLASFGELFF; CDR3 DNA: TGTGCCAGTAGTGCCCGATGGCTAGCCTCCTTTGGGGAGCTGTTTTTT
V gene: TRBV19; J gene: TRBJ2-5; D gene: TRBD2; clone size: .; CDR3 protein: CASSDPGLAPQETQYF; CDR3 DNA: TGTGCCAGTAGTGACCCGGGACTAGCGCCCCAAGAGACCCAGTACTTC
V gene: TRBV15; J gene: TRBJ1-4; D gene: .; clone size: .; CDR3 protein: CATSRRGGGNEKLFF; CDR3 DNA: TGTGCCACCAGCAGGCGGGGAGGGGGTAATGAAAAACTGTTTTTT
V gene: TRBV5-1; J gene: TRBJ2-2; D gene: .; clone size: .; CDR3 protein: CASSSGLSTGELFF; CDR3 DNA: TGCGCCAGCAGCTCAGGGTTAAGCACCGGGGAGCTGTTTTTT
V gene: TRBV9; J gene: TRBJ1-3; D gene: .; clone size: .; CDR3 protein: CASSPGFNTIYF; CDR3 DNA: TGTGCCAGCAGCCCAGGGTTTAACACCATATATTTT
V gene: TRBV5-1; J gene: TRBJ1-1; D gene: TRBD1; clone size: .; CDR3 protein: CASSPGQGDTEAFF; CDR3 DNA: TGCGCCAGCAGCCCGGGACAGGGCGACACTGAAGCTTTCTTT
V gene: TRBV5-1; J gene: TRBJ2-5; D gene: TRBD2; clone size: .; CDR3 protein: CASSRDRGLAGGPYSETQYF; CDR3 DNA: TGCGCCAGCAGCCGGGACAGGGGACTAGCGGGAGGGCCCTATTCGGAGACCCAGTACTTC
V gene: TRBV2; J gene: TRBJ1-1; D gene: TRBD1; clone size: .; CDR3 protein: CASSTGQHTEAFF; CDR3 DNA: TGTGCCAGCAGTACGGGACAGCACACTGAAGCTTTCTTT
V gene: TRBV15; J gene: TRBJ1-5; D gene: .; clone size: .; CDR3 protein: CATSRGEPNSNQPQHF; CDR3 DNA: TGTGCCACCAGCAGAGGGGAGCCTAATAGCAATCAGCCCCAGCATTTT
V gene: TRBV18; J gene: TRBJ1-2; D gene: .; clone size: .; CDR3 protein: CASSPPAAGGGYGYTF; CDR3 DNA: TGTGCCAGCTCACCACCGGCGGCCGGGGGAGGCTATGGCTACACCTTC
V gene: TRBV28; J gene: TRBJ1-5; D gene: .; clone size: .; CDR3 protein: CASSLFVGNQPQHF; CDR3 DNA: TGTGCCAGCAGTCTCTTTGTCGGCAATCAGCCCCAGCATTTT
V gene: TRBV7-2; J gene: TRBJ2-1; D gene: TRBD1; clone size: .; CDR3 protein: CASSPRTGGNNEQFF; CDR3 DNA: TGTGCCAGCAGCCCACGGACAGGGGGCAACAATGAGCAGTTCTTC
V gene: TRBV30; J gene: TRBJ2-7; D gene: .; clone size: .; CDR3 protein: CAWIPGTYEQYF; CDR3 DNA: TGTGCCTGGATTCCGGGGACCTACGAGCAGTACTTC
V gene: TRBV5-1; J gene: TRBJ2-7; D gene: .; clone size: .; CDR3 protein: CASSLGTEFYEQYF; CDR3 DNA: TGCGCCAGCAGCTTGGGGACAGAATTCTACGAGCAGTACTTC
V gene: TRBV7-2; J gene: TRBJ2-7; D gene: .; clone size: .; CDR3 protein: CASSLLGSGGTWVGQYF; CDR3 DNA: TGTGCCAGCAGCTTATTAGGTTCCGGCGGGACTTGGGTAGGGCAGTACTTC
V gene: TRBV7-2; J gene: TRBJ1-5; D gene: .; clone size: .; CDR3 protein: CASSLVDQPQHF; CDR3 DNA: TGTGCCAGCAGCTTAGTCGATCAGCCCCAGCATTTT
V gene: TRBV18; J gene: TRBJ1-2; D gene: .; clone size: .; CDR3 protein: CASSPVVRPGDGYTF; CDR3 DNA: TGTGCCAGCTCACCAGTCGTCAGGCCAGGGGATGGCTACACCTTC
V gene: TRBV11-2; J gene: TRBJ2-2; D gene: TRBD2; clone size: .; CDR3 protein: CASSTRLAGGPGTGELFF; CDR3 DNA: TGTGCCAGCAGCACCAGACTAGCGGGAGGGCCGGGCACCGGGGAGCTGTTTTTT